The 22 T cell receptor beta chains presented below share a single source sample, sequenced in a study of shared clonotypes between healthy human individuals. Assay: immunoSEQ multiplex PCR; the TCRdb copy retains only in-frame clones and omits some. The data show fewer than 2.5 million clones, under 95% seen once. The sequencing input was naive CD4+ T cells from PBMCs. As to subset: CD45RA+ positively selected. The source is a man aged 18 to 29 in good health. Some clones in this sample may be carry-over from other donors' samples.

The chain employs TRBV21-1 and TRBJ2-3; TRBD1, the table's D call, lacks a check against the DNA. TRBV21-1 is labeled a pseudogene. The CDR3 spans 13 residues. CDR3 bases: TGTGCCAGCAGCACCACAGGGCCAGATACGCAGTATTTT. It yields the protein CASSTTGPDTQYF.

The chain employs TRBV11-3 and TRBJ2-7; TRBD1 agrees at 9 bases. The CDR3 loop spans 14 amino acids. Trimming at V came to 5 bases and at J to 1 base, leaving 3 bases not matched to a gene. The germline CDR1 and CDR2 sequences are SGHNT and YENEEA. CDR3 sequence reads: CASSRGQGSYEQYF. The DNA of the CDR3 is TGTGCCAGCAGCCGTGGACAGGGGTCCTACGAGCAGTACTTC.

The V and J genes are TRBV7-9 and TRBJ1-5, with 12 bases fitting TRBD1. After removal of 5 bases from V and 3 bases from J, the junction contained 5 bases not matched to a gene. Germline V gene lookup returns CDR1 SEHNR and CDR2 FQNEAQ (reference sequence). The CDR3 loop spans 16 amino acids. CDR3 protein: CASSPGTGGYNQPQHF. CDR3 bases: TGTGCCAGCAGCCCAGGGACAGGGGGCTACAATCAGCCCCAGCATTTT.

V gene TRBV6-5 combines with J gene TRBJ1-2; perhaps TRBD1 as D (6 bases). In germline, CDR1 is MNHEY, CDR2 SVGAGI. The CDR3 runs to 13 residues. Trimming stripped 5 bases from V and 4 bases from J, with 11 bases between. This CDR3 is CASSPSRGYGYTF. The CDR3 DNA sequence: TGTGCCAGCAGTCCCAGCAGGGGCTATGGCTACACCTTC.

The CDR3: CASSVSQGGEKLFF. The DNA for the CDR3 is TGTGCCAGCAGCGTATCTCAGGGGGGTGAAAAACTGTTTTTT. V gene TRBV9 combines with J gene TRBJ1-4; 7 bases match TRBD1. Per the germline V gene, CDR1 is SGDLS and CDR2 is YYNGEE. This CDR3 is 14 amino acids long. J gave up 7 bases and V 1 base, and 4 bases lay outside the gene matches.

The rearrangement uses TRBV30 and TRBJ2-1; D not certain. The CDR3 covers 11 residues. The germline V gene encodes CDR1 GTSNPN and CDR2 SVGIG (reference sequence). The ends were cut back, 0 bases at V and 8 bases at J, with 5 bases in the middle. CDR3 in DNA: TGTGCCTGGAGTGTACAGTATGAGCAGTTCTTC. Its protein product is CAWSVQYEQFF.

The chain joins TRBV7-2 to TRBJ1-1; no firm D call. This CDR3 has 14 residues. From germline, CDR1 is SGHTA and CDR2 FQGNSA. The V gene lost 2 bases and the J gene lost 8 bases, with 15 bases spanning the gap. CDR3 loop: CASSLTVGPVEAFF. CDR3 in DNA: TGTGCCAGCAGCTTAACGGTAGGCCCAGTGGAAGCTTTCTTT.

In DNA, the CDR3 is TGTGCCAGCAGTTTACAATGGGTGAAGGTCGGGGAGCAGTACTTC. Residues: CASSLQWVKVGEQYF. The V gene is TRBV28, the J gene TRBJ2-7; D remains unclear. CDR3 length: 15 amino acids. Looked up from germline, CDR1 is MDHEN and CDR2 is SYDVKM. V was cut by 2 bases and J by 7 bases, with 18 bases left in between.

This clone has only one observation. J is TRBJ2-1 and V is TRBV30; the D gene is possibly TRBD2 (6 bases). The CDR3 covers 14 residues. CDR1 is GTSNPN and CDR2 is SVGIG in the germline V gene (reference sequence). Trimming pared 0 bases from V and 3 bases from J, leaving 9 bases between. The CDR3 loop reads CAWSVLADYNEQFF. In DNA form, the CDR3 reads TGTGCCTGGAGTGTACTAGCTGACTACAATGAGCAGTTCTTC. Using reference TRBV30 and TRBJ2-1 for the parts outside the CDR3, the full variable domain is SQTIHQWPATLVQPVGSPLSLECTVEGTSNPNLYWYRQAAGRGLQLLFYSVGIGQISSEVPQNLSASRPQDRQFILSSKKLLLSDSGFYLCAWSVLADYNEQFFGPGTRLTVL.

This chain links TRBV28 with TRBJ2-3; unclear D gene. The CDR3 is made up of 13 amino acids. Trimming took 3 bases from V and 6 from J, leaving 10 bases between them. The germline gives CDR1 MDHEN, CDR2 SYDVKM. This CDR3 reads CASSFLSEDTQYF. Here the CDR3 DNA reads TGTGCCAGCAGTTTCCTCTCGGAGGATACGCAGTATTTT.

This clone was observed a single time. The gene calls are TRBV7-7 and TRBJ2-5; 8 bases align to TRBD2. This CDR3 has 15 amino acids. The V segment lost 2 bases and the J segment 2 bases; nucleotides outside the gene matches: 4. The germline V gene has CDR1 SSHAT and CDR2 FNYEAQ (reference sequence). The CDR3 is CASSLISGAQETQYF. CDR3 nucleotide sequence: TGTGCCAGCAGCTTAATTAGCGGGGCACAAGAGACCCAGTACTTC.

The chain couples TRBV5-1 to TRBJ1-4, with 7 bases matching TRBD1. This CDR3 is built from 13 residues. The J segment lost 8 bases and the V segment lost 5 bases, leaving 6 bases of the junction unmatched. Looked up from germline, CDR1 is SGHRS and CDR2 is YFSETQ. The CDR3 nucleotides are TGCGCCAGCAGGAAGGGGACAGAGGAAAAACTGTTTTTT. It codes for CASRKGTEEKLFF. The full variable domain, rest sourced from reference TRBV5-1 and TRBJ1-4, is KAGVTQTPRYLIKTRGQQVTLSCSPISGHRSVSWYQQTPGQGLQFLFEYFSETQRNKGNFPGRFSGRQFSNSRSEMNVSTLELGDSALYLCASRKGTEEKLFFGSGTQLSVL.

This chain joins TRBV4-1 and TRBJ2-1; 11 bases fit TRBD2. Germline V gene sequence: CDR1 MGHRA, CDR2 YSYEKL. Germline trimming cut 6 bases from V and 2 bases from J; bases unmatched to any gene: 3. The CDR3 totals 15 residues. The CDR3 nucleotides are TGCGCCAGCAGTCGACTAGCGGGACCCTACAATGAGCAGTTCTTC. Translation: CASSRLAGPYNEQFF.

This clone was seen a single time. This rearrangement joins TRBV28 to TRBJ2-1; the D gene is possibly TRBD1 (6 bases). Trimming took 5 bases from V and 6 from J, leaving 20 bases between them. Looked up from germline, CDR1 is MDHEN and CDR2 is SYDVKM. This CDR3 spans 16 amino acids. CDR3 loop: CASSRLPGQYFNEQFF. CDR3 bases: TGTGCCAGCAGTCGACTACCGGGACAATATTTCAATGAGCAGTTCTTC.

The gene calls are TRBV23-1 and TRBJ1-5; no clear D. TRBV23-1 is classed as an ORF, of uncertain function. Trimming stripped 2 bases from V and 0 bases from J, with 14 bases between. The CDR3 covers 17 residues. The CDR3 region has the DNA TGCGCCAGCAGTCAAACCCGCCCAGCCCTTAGCAATCAGCCCCAGCATTTT. It yields the protein CASSQTRPALSNQPQHF.

On this clone itself: A read error may account for a junction end that differs from germline. V and J are TRBV27 and TRBJ1-2; 9 nucleotides agree with TRBD1. Germline V gene sequence: CDR1 MNHEY, CDR2 SMNVEV (reference sequence). The CDR3 loop spans 16 amino acids. The CDR3 DNA sequence: TGTGCCAGCAGTTTATCGAGGGGGACAGGGCTGATCGGACTCTTCTTC. Translated: CASSLSRGTGLIGLFF.

The V and J genes are TRBV27 and TRBJ1-2, with D maybe TRBD1 (5 bases). V was cut by 5 bases and J by 6 bases, with 19 bases left in between. The CDR3 runs 15 residues. Germline-derived CDR1 and CDR2 are MNHEY and SMNVEV (reference sequence). CDR3 region: CASSIRDAGTHGYTF. The CDR3, as DNA: TGTGCCAGCAGTATACGGGACGCCGGGACCCATGGCTACACCTTC.

The chain couples TRBV7-3 to TRBJ2-2, with D possibly called TRBD1 or TRBD2 (5 bases each). The CDR3 sequence is 15 residues long. Germline lookup yields CDR1 SGHTA and CDR2 FQGTGA. V lost 4 bases, J lost 4 bases, and 13 bases lay in between. The CDR3 coding sequence is TGTGCCAGCAGCTCCCGGGACCGACCCACCGGGGAGCTGTTTTTT. The encoded protein is CASSSRDRPTGELFF.

V gene TRBV7-2 combines with J gene TRBJ2-5; D call uncertain. CDR3 size: 15 residues. V was trimmed by 5 bases and J by 0 bases, leaving 13 bases between them. The V gene's germline CDR1 is SGHTA and CDR2 FQGNSA. CDR3: CASSPRTWYQETQYF. The CDR3 nucleotides read TGTGCCAGCAGCCCAAGGACCTGGTACCAAGAGACCCAGTACTTC.

The V gene is TRBV28, the J gene TRBJ2-2; a possible D gene is TRBD1 (5 bases). CDR1 is MDHEN, CDR2 SYDVKM, per germline. CDR3 length: 17 residues. Trimming stripped 1 base from V and 0 bases from J, with 12 bases between. The DNA of the CDR3 is TGTGCCAGCAGTTTATTGGGGCAGGGAACGAACACCGGGGAGCTGTTTTTT. This gives the protein CASSLLGQGTNTGELFF.

The chain couples TRBV18 to TRBJ1-2; 12 bases are shared with TRBD1. After removal of 3 bases from V and 7 bases from J, the junction contained 3 bases not matched to a gene. Germline-derived CDR1 and CDR2 are KGHSH and LQKENI. The CDR3 spans 14 residues. The CDR3: CASSPGDRGPGYTF. The CDR3 coding sequence is TGTGCCAGCTCACCGGGGGACAGGGGGCCTGGCTACACCTTC.

The chain couples TRBV5-4 to TRBJ2-5, with 15 bases that match TRBD2. Germline CDR1 SGHNT, CDR2 YYREEE (reference sequence). CDR3 size: 18 residues. V lost 4 bases, J lost 9 bases, and 16 bases stayed unmatched. CDR3 loop: CASSPPGLAGGLQVAQYF. The CDR3 coding sequence is TGTGCCAGCAGCCCTCCGGGACTAGCGGGAGGCCTCCAGGTGGCCCAGTACTTC.